The 19 T cell receptor beta chains below all came from one sample that was sequenced in a study of cytomegalovirus exposure and HLA in healthy donors. 60 Vbeta and 13 Jbeta primers were used in PCR. The method was immunoSEQ multiplex PCR; TCRdb's version includes in-frame clones alone and lacks a portion of them. Among over 120,000 clones listed, around 80% were seen once. Sequenced: PBMCs. The receptors originated from a woman in her twenties or thirties in good health and CMV-seronegative.

The chain uses TRBV13 and TRBJ2-1; TRBD2 matches at 11 bases. V was clipped by 5 bases and J by 8 bases; unmatched bases: 11. Per germline, CDR1 PRHDT and CDR2 FYEKMQ (reference sequence). This CDR3 has 16 residues. As DNA, the CDR3 is TGTGCCAGCAGCCTACGTAGCGGGAGGGCCGGGTATGAGCAGTTCTTC. Its protein is CASSLRSGRAGYEQFF.

The chain joins TRBV11-3 to TRBJ2-5; possibly TRBD2 for D (6 bases). The CDR3 runs to 12 residues. Germline assignment: CDR1 SGHNT and CDR2 YENEEA. Trimming stripped 1 base from V and 11 bases from J, with 11 bases between. CDR3 loop: CASSLGGGEQYF. DNA of the CDR3: TGTGCCAGCAGCTTAGGAGGCGGGGAGCAGTACTTC.

A few counts support this clone. This chain links TRBV13 with TRBJ2-2; 7 bases are shared with TRBD1. Germline V lookup: CDR1 PRHDT, CDR2 FYEKMQ (reference sequence). This CDR3 comprises 13 residues. V was pared by 5 bases and J by 8 bases, with 5 bases of the junction left unmatched. CDR3 sequence: CASSRQGRGELFF. Here the CDR3 DNA reads TGTGCCAGCAGCCGACAGGGAAGGGGGGAGCTGTTTTTT. Together with reference TRBV13 and TRBJ2-2, the CDR3 gives the full variable domain: AAGVIQSPRHLIKEKRETATLKCYPIPRHDTVYWYQQGPGQDPQFLISFYEKMQSDKGSIPDRFSAQQFSDYHSELNMSSLELGDSALYFCASSRQGRGELFFGEGSRLTVL.

The rearrangement links TRBV29-1 to TRBJ2-1; 13 bases line up with TRBD2. V lost 5 bases, J lost 8 bases, and 3 bases stayed unmatched. CDR1 and CDR2 (germline): SQVTM, ANQGSEA. The CDR3 consists of 13 residues. Here the CDR3 DNA reads TGCAGCGTTCAAACTAGCGGGGGGGATGAGCAGTTCTTC. Its translation is CSVQTSGGDEQFF.

The V call is TRBV18, the J call TRBJ1-2, with TRBD1 matching over 7 bases. The germline V gene encodes CDR1 KGHSH and CDR2 LQKENI. V dropped 4 bases and J dropped 6; count of bases not matched to a gene: 5. The CDR3 extends over 13 amino acids. This CDR3 reads CASSQSQGNGYTF. CDR3 DNA sequence: TGTGCCAGCTCACAATCACAGGGGAATGGCTACACCTTC.

This chain joins TRBV2 and TRBJ2-4, with D maybe TRBD2 (5 bases). The CDR3 has 13 amino acids. Germline V CDR1 and CDR2: SNHLY, FYNNEI. Trimming left V 4 bases short and J 8 bases short, with 12 bases between. The CDR3 DNA reads TGTGCCAGCAGTGGGGCCTTAGCGCACATTCAGTACTTC. This sequence encodes CASSGALAHIQYF.

The rearrangement links TRBV6-6 to TRBJ2-5; 8 bases are a match to TRBD2. The end of the DNA is better explained by TRBJ2-7, so the J call may be wrong. The germline V gene encodes CDR1 MNHNY and CDR2 SVGAGI (reference sequence). This CDR3 spans 15 amino acids. CDR3 DNA sequence: TGTGCCAGCAGGGGGGGGTCCAGCGGGAGATACGAGCAGTACTTC. It encodes CASRGGSSGRYEQYF.

V gene TRBV11-3 combines with J gene TRBJ2-2, with D possibly matching TRBD2 (5 bases). CDR3 size: 15 residues. V shed 4 bases and J shed 6 bases, with 15 bases lying between them. Germline CDR1 SGHNT, CDR2 YENEEA. The CDR3 DNA follows: TGTGCCAGCAGCTCCGAGGGTAGCCAATCCGGGGAGCTGTTTTTT. Amino acid sequence: CASSSEGSQSGELFF.

The rearrangement joins TRBV6-1 to TRBJ1-2; D perhaps matches TRBD1 (5 bases). Germline values: CDR1 MNHNS, CDR2 SASEGT. V lost 8 bases and J 4 bases, leaving 11 bases between the germline ends. The CDR3 contains 12 residues. CDR3 sequence reads: CASAGEGYGYTF. In DNA form, the CDR3 reads TGTGCCAGCGCGGGGGAGGGCTATGGCTACACCTTC.

The V call is TRBV5-1, the J call TRBJ2-6, with D perhaps matching TRBD1 (6 bases). The CDR3 loop spans 18 amino acids. Trimming removed 4 bases at V and 1 base at J, with 18 bases between. Germline values: CDR1 SGHRS, CDR2 YFSETQ. Here the CDR3 DNA reads TGCGCCAGCAGCGCTATAACCGGGACAAAATCTGGGGCCAACGTCCTGACTTTC. Amino acids: CASSAITGTKSGANVLTF.

This clone has just one count. This chain connects TRBV30 to TRBJ1-2, with D hard to call. The germline CDR1 and CDR2 sequences are GTSNPN and SVGIG (reference sequence). V lost 5 bases and J lost 4, with 11 bases in between. This CDR3 has 12 residues. In nucleotides, the CDR3 is TGTGCCTGGTACAGCCGGGGCTATGGCTACACCTTC. Translation: CAWYSRGYGYTF.

The chain combines TRBV5-5 with TRBJ2-4, with TRBD2 matching 7 bases. This CDR3 region has 14 residues. The germline V gene encodes CDR1 SGHKS and CDR2 YYEKEE (reference sequence). The J segment lost 7 bases and the V segment lost 6 bases, leaving 10 bases of the junction unmatched. CDR3 sequence: CASTPGGRYNIQYF. In nucleotides, the CDR3 is TGTGCCAGCACTCCGGGCGGGAGATACAACATTCAGTACTTC.

This sequence joins TRBV29-1 and TRBJ1-1; TRBD1 might be the D (5 bases). V was shortened by 2 bases and J by 4 bases, with 11 bases between the two germline ends. Germline assignment: CDR1 SQVTM and CDR2 ANQGSEA. The CDR3 is 13 residues long. CDR3 in DNA: TGCAGCGTTGAAAAGGGGCAGGGCACTGAAGCTTTCTTT. Protein sequence: CSVEKGQGTEAFF. Together with reference TRBV29-1 and TRBJ1-1, the CDR3 gives the full variable domain: SAVISQKPSRDICQRGTSLTIQCQVDSQVTMMFWYRQQPGQSLTLIATANQGSEATYESGFVIDKFPISRPNLTFSTLTVSNMSPEDSSIYLCSVEKGQGTEAFFGQGTRLTVV.

In this sample, this clone turned up once. CDR3 sequence reads: CASSDSLGEQFF. The CDR3 DNA sequence: TGTGCCAGCAGTGACTCTCTGGGCGAGCAGTTCTTC. This chain joins TRBV6-4 and TRBJ2-1; no firm D call. The germline gives CDR1 MRHNA, CDR2 SNTAGT. The V gene lost 0 bases and the J gene lost 10 bases, with 7 bases spanning the gap. This CDR3 has 12 residues.

The genes are TRBV27 and TRBJ2-3; 14 bases are shared with TRBD2. V was pared by 8 bases and J by 4 bases, with 2 bases of the junction left unmatched. The CDR3 consists of 14 residues. Germline V gives CDR1 MNHEY, CDR2 SMNVEV (reference sequence). The CDR3 DNA follows: TGTGCCAGCCGGACTAGCGGGAGGCCAGATACGCAGTATTTT. Protein sequence: CASRTSGRPDTQYF.

This rearrangement joins TRBV5-5 to TRBJ1-2; tentative D call: TRBD1 (6 bases). Germline V gene sequence: CDR1 SGHKS, CDR2 YYEKEE (reference sequence). Trimming took 4 bases from V and 5 from J, leaving 15 bases between them. CDR3 length: 14 residues. This chain's CDR3 is CASSQGHRGYGYTF. As DNA, the CDR3 is TGTGCCAGCAGCCAGGGACACCGCGGGTATGGCTACACCTTC.

CDR3 DNA sequence: TGTGCCAGCAGTCTAGTGGGAGATACGCAGTATTTT. This sequence encodes CASSLVGDTQYF. V is TRBV7-3 and J is TRBJ2-3; D ambiguous. Trimming removed 6 bases at V and 5 bases at J, with 9 bases between. Germline V gene lookup returns CDR1 SGHTA and CDR2 FQGTGA. This CDR3 is 12 amino acids long.

This chain links TRBV27 with TRBJ1-6, with 9 bases lining up with TRBD1. CDR1 MNHEY and CDR2 SMNVEV come from the germline V gene (reference sequence). The CDR3 has 17 amino acids. Losses at the gene ends were 6 bases for V and 4 bases for J; bases not matched to a gene: 10. CDR3 nucleotides: TGTGCCAGCAGAGCGGGACAGGGATTAGTTTATAATTCACCCCTCCACTTT. Translating gives CASRAGQGLVYNSPLHF.

A few counts support this clone. V is TRBV2 and J is TRBJ1-2, with D possibly TRBD1 on 5 matching bases. The CDR3 consists of 11 residues. Germline loops: CDR1 SNHLY, CDR2 FYNNEI. V lost 6 bases and J lost 8, with 10 bases in between. The CDR3 region has the DNA TGTGCCAGCAGGCAGGGAGGCGGCTACACCTTC. Protein: CASRQGGGYTF.